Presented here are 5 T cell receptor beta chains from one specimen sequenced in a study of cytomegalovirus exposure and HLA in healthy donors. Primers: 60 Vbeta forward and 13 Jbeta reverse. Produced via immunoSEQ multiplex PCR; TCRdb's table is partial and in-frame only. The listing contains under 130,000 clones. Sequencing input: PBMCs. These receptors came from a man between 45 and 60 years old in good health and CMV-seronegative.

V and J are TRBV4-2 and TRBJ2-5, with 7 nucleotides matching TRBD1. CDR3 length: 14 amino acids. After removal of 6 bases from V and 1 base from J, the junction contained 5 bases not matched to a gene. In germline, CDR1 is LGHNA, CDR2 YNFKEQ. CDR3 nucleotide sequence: TGTGCCAGCAGTCATACAGGGGTCCAAGAGACCCAGTACTTC. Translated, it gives CASSHTGVQETQYF.

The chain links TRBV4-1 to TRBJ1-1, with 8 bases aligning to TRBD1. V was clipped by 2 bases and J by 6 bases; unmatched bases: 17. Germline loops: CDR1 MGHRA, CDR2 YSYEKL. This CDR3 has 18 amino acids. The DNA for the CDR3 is TGCGCCAGCAGCCAATCAACCCGGGACAGGCTTTTAAGGTCTGAAGCTTTCTTT. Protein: CASSQSTRDRLLRSEAFF.

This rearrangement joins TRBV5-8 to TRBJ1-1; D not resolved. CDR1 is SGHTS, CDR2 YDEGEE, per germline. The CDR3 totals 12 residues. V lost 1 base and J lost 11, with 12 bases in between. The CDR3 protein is CASSLRIPGAFF. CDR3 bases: TGTGCCAGCAGCTTGAGGATCCCGGGGGCTTTCTTT.

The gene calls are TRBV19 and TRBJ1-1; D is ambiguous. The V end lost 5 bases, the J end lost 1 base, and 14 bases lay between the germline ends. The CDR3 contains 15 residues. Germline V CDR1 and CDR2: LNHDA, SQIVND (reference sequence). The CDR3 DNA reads TGTGCCAGTAGTGGTATCGTGCTCGGGAACACTGAAGCTTTCTTT. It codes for CASSGIVLGNTEAFF.

The CDR3 DNA is TGCGCCAGCAGCCAAGAGTCCTATCAGCCCCAGCATTTT. Its translation is CASSQESYQPQHF. The chain employs TRBV4-3 and TRBJ1-5; no reliable D call. This CDR3 contains 13 residues. CDR1 and CDR2 from the germline V gene are LGHNA and YSLEER. Trimming cost V 0 bases and J 5 bases, with 5 bases left between them.